This entry describes one T cell receptor beta chain. Clones were sequenced by immunoSEQ multiplex PCR, and TCRdb holds only the in-frame ones, with some missing. The profile shows roughly 120,000 clones, about nine tenths of them singletons. The data belong to a study of blood T cell repertoires in COVID-19. Trimming removed 3 bases from V and 6 bases from J, with 22 bases in between. This CDR3 has 17 residues. Per germline, CDR1 LGHNA and CDR2 YSLEER. This receptor was identified in a human donor with active COVID-19. The donor label of this sample is uncertain. Sequencing was done on a sample of peripheral blood. The chain combines TRBV4-3 with TRBJ2-3; a weak D match, TRBD2 (5 bases). The CDR3 DNA is TGCGCCAGCAGCCAGGATCCGAGAGGCGCGGAGGAGGATACGCAGTATTTT. It encodes CASSQDPRGAEEDTQYF.